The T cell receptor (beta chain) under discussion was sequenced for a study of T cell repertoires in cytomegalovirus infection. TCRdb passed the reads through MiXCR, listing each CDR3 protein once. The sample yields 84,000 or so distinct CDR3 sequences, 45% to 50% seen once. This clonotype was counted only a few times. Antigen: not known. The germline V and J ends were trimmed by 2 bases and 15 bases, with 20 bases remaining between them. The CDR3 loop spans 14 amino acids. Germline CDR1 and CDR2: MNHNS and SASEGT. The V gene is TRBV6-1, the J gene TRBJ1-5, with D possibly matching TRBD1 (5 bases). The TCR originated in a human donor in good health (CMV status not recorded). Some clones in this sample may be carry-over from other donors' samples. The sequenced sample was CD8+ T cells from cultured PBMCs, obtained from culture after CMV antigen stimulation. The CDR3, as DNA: TGTGCCAGCAGTGAAAGAGAAGGTAGGGGACCGACGCATTTT. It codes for CASSEREGRGPTHF.